This T cell receptor beta chain originates from a study of spatial heterogeneity in lung cancer. Overall study results and limits: Relative to follow-up, resection was when ubiquitous expanded tumor TCRs appeared more in blood.

Comment on this clonotype: What it binds is not known.

The CDR3 sequence is 13 residues long. The germline CDR1 and CDR2 sequences are SGHKS and YYEKEE (reference sequence). V shed 1 base and J shed 6 bases, with 11 bases lying between them. Time point here: sample taken at primary tumor resection. No cells were sorted before sequencing. The whole RNA sequenced was extracted from tumor, nontumor lung or frozen PBMC. The study tagged each TCR cDNA molecule with a unique molecular identifier. TCRdb re-analysed the 5' RACE reads in MiXCR, keeping a single row per CDR3 protein. The sample has around 37,000 distinct CDR3 sequences; roughly 7.2% are singletons.

The source of this sequence is a female donor with early-stage non-small cell lung cancer. The chain has TRBV5-5 and TRBJ2-7; D is ambiguous. The sequences come from PBMCs, collected at surgery. CDR3 DNA sequence: TGTGCCAGCAGCTTGAATACTGATTTCGAGCAGTACTTC. Its translation: CASSLNTDFEQYF.